Listed here are 32 T cell receptor beta chains from one sample, sequenced in a study of blood T cell repertoires in COVID-19 (dated by TCRdb to between 2020 and 2021). Library prep was done by the immunoSEQ multiplex PCR assay. TCRdb took over this immuneACCESS table, retaining in-frame rearrangements with V and J assigned. Such tables are incomplete; in checked studies, under half of the missing clones stem from an unresolved V gene, and the remainder is unexplained. In this sample the table shows 250,000 to 300,000 clones, around 87% of which occur a single time. The ten largest account for 3.6% of the sample. The material sequenced was peripheral blood. The receptor source for this set is a man between 18 and 35 years old with active or convalescent COVID-19.

The CDR3 spells CASSLSTSGRDTQYF. The CDR3 nucleotides read TGCGCCAGCAGCTTGAGTACTAGCGGGAGAGATACGCAGTATTTT. The chain combines TRBV5-1 with TRBJ2-3; 11 nucleotides line up with TRBD2. The V and J ends lost 1 base and 5 bases, in that order; junction bases with no gene match: 3. Germline-derived CDR1 and CDR2 are SGHRS and YFSETQ. The CDR3 consists of 15 residues.

On this clone itself: Different DNA sequences within this sample yield the same CDR3. The rearrangement uses TRBV4-1 and TRBJ2-5; D unclear. From germline, CDR1 is MGHRA and CDR2 YSYEKL. V was cut by 5 bases and J by 1 base, with 8 bases left in between. The CDR3 is made up of 13 amino acids. The CDR3 nucleotides are TGCGCCAGCAGCTTAGGAGTCCAAGAGACCCAGTACTTC. Its protein product is CASSLGVQETQYF.

This clone was seen once. The V call is TRBV24-1, the J call TRBJ2-3; D not certain. The germline V gene has CDR1 KGHDR and CDR2 SFDVKD. The CDR3 runs 14 residues. V was cut by 3 bases and J by 5 bases, with 11 bases left in between. The CDR3 is CATSDQTVLDTQYF. CDR3 nucleotide sequence: TGTGCCACCAGTGATCAGACTGTCTTAGATACGCAGTATTTT.

The chain has TRBV6-5 and TRBJ2-5; D call uncertain. The CDR3 spans 12 residues. Germline CDR1 and CDR2: MNHEY and SVGAGI. The V end lost 0 bases, the J end lost 5 bases, and 4 bases lay between the germline ends. CDR3: CASSYSQETQYF. CDR3 DNA: TGTGCCAGCAGTTACTCGCAGGAGACCCAGTACTTC.

The sample holds many counts of this clone. Because the CDR3's place on the DNA is in doubt, the DNA is left out and the CDR3 is given as listed by TCRdb. The chain is built from TRBV12-5 and TRBJ1-1. With termini counted, the CDR3 has 14 amino acids. Germline V gives CDR1 LGHNT, CDR2 FRNRAP. CDR3: CASGLERENTEAFF.

This rearrangement joins TRBV28 to TRBJ1-1; D is possibly TRBD1 (5 bases). V shed 4 bases and J shed 7 bases, with 13 bases lying between them. CDR3 length: 13 residues. Germline lookup yields CDR1 MDHEN and CDR2 SYDVKM. This chain's CDR3 is CASSSGSGGEAFF. The DNA for the CDR3 is TGTGCCAGCAGTTCCGGTTCCGGGGGTGAAGCTTTCTTT.

The chain has TRBV7-2 and TRBJ2-5; 7 bases match TRBD2. V shed 5 bases, J shed 5 bases, and the junction held 8 bases outside the gene matches. The CDR3 runs to 14 residues. Germline V gene lookup returns CDR1 SGHTA and CDR2 FQGNSA. The CDR3 region has the DNA TGTGCCAGCAGCCTGGCGGGAGTGACGGAGACCCAGTACTTC. Translating it yields CASSLAGVTETQYF.

The gene calls are TRBV7-2 and TRBJ1-6, with D maybe TRBD1 (5 bases). Deletions cut 4 bases from V and 7 bases from J, with 14 bases between. Germline CDR1 is SGHTA and CDR2 is FQGNSA. The CDR3 contains 15 residues. CDR3 in amino acids: CASSYGTAGNSPLHF. CDR3 DNA: TGTGCCAGCAGCTACGGGACTGCGGGGAATTCACCCCTCCACTTT.

This chain uses TRBV10-1 with TRBJ1-5; no clear D. Germline V gives CDR1 WNHNN, CDR2 SYGVQD (reference sequence). Trimming took 0 bases from V and 5 from J, leaving 5 bases between them. The CDR3 loop spans 13 amino acids. The CDR3 region is CASSESEDQPQHF. CDR3 in DNA: TGCGCCAGCAGTGAGTCGGAGGATCAGCCCCAGCATTTT.

The V gene is TRBV23-1, the J gene TRBJ1-3, with D possibly matching TRBD1 (5 bases). TRBV23-1 carries the ORF label, with uncertain function. CDR3 size: 16 residues. Trimming pared 3 bases from V and 4 bases from J, leaving 16 bases between. In DNA, the CDR3 is TGCGCCAGCAGTCACCTAGTCGCAGGGTCAGGAAACACCATATATTTT. Amino acid sequence: CASSHLVAGSGNTIYF.

J is TRBJ2-7 and V is TRBV18; TRBD2 matches at 11 bases. Germline trimming cut 2 bases from V and 2 bases from J; bases unmatched to any gene: 8. Looked up from germline, CDR1 is KGHSH and CDR2 is LQKENI. The CDR3 covers 17 residues. The CDR3 bases are TGTGCCAGCTCACCAAATGAAGGGACTAGCGGAACCTACGAGCAGTACTTC. Its translation: CASSPNEGTSGTYEQYF.

The chain has TRBV6-5 and TRBJ2-2; D is possibly TRBD1 (6 bases). The germline gives CDR1 MNHEY, CDR2 SVGAGI. There are 15 residues in the CDR3. Trimming took 10 bases from V and 0 from J, leaving 15 bases between them. The DNA for the CDR3 is TGTGCCACTACCCAGGGGTCGCCGAACACCGGGGAGCTGTTTTTT. Residues: CATTQGSPNTGELFF.

The chain recombines TRBV15 with TRBJ1-1; TRBD1 matches 8 bases. This CDR3 is built from 15 residues. The germline gives CDR1 LNHNV, CDR2 YYDKDF (reference sequence). V dropped 4 bases and J dropped 4; count of bases not matched to a gene: 8. The CDR3 loop is CATSTTGERRTEAFF. The CDR3 DNA follows: TGTGCCACCAGCACGACAGGGGAGAGGCGCACTGAAGCTTTCTTT.

This clone has more than one count but fewer than ten. CDR3 sequence (DNA): TGTGCCAGCAGCTCCCCAACAGGGGGCAGGGAGACCCAGTACTTC. Translated, it gives CASSSPTGGRETQYF. J is TRBJ2-5 and V is TRBV7-2, with TRBD1 matching 9 bases. The CDR3 totals 15 residues. Germline assignment: CDR1 SGHTA and CDR2 FQGNSA. V was pared by 4 bases and J by 5 bases, with 8 bases of the junction left unmatched.

The chain couples TRBV30 to TRBJ1-1; D call uncertain. Germline-derived CDR1 and CDR2 are GTSNPN and SVGIG (reference sequence). The V gene lost 0 bases and the J gene lost 11 bases, with 13 bases spanning the gap. The CDR3 loop spans 12 amino acids. CDR3 in amino acids: CAWSVLEGWAFF. CDR3 DNA sequence: TGTGCCTGGAGTGTACTGGAGGGCTGGGCTTTCTTT.

V is TRBV7-9 and J is TRBJ1-1; no firm D call. V was shortened by 11 bases and J by 5 bases, with 15 bases between the two germline ends. Germline CDR1 reads SEHNR; CDR2 reads FQNEAQ (reference sequence). This CDR3 spans 12 amino acids. This CDR3 is CALRGVHTEAFF. The CDR3 nucleotides are TGTGCCCTCCGGGGAGTACATACTGAAGCTTTCTTT.

The V call is TRBV12-3 or TRBV12-4, the J call TRBJ1-1; possible D gene TRBD1, 5 bases. Trimming shortened V by 6 bases and J by 7 bases, and 15 bases separated the two germline ends. This CDR3 comprises 13 residues. CDR3 protein: CASRQTAGIEAFF. For the CDR3, the DNA is TGTGCCAGCAGGCAGACAGCGGGGATTGAAGCTTTCTTT.

J is TRBJ2-3 and V is TRBV7-9; tentative D call: TRBD1 (6 bases). V lost 4 bases, J lost 5 bases, and 16 bases lay in between. Germline CDR1 and CDR2: SEHNR and FQNEAQ (reference sequence). The CDR3 sequence is 15 residues long. CDR3 protein: CASSSRGKGEDTQYF. CDR3 DNA: TGTGCCAGCAGCTCCCGAGGAAAGGGGGAAGATACGCAGTATTTT. Drawing the rest from reference TRBV7-9 and TRBJ2-3, the complete variable domain is DTGVSQNPRHKITKRGQNVTFRCDPISEHNRLYWYRQTLGQGPEFLTYFQNEAQLEKSRLLSDRFSAERPKGSFSTLEIQRTEQGDSAMYLCASSSRGKGEDTQYFGPGTRLTVL.

The chain links TRBV18 to TRBJ1-2; 7 nucleotides line up with TRBD1. The CDR3 length is 14 residues. V shed 3 bases and J 4 bases; nucleotides not matched to a gene: 5. Germline CDR1 is KGHSH and CDR2 is LQKENI. The CDR3 DNA sequence: TGTGCCAGCTCACCGGCGGGACAGACCTATGGCTACACCTTC. It encodes CASSPAGQTYGYTF.

V is TRBV9 and J is TRBJ1-3; D is perhaps TRBD1 (5 bases). V was pared by 4 bases and J by 0 bases, with 8 bases between. CDR3 length: 14 residues. Per germline, CDR1 SGDLS and CDR2 YYNGEE. This CDR3 reads CASSPDTSGNTIYF. CDR3 coding DNA: TGTGCCAGCAGCCCGGACACCTCTGGAAACACCATATATTTT.

This clone was observed once. The genes are TRBV25-1 and TRBJ1-4; 8 nucleotides match TRBD1. This CDR3 spans 13 amino acids. Trimming cost V 7 bases and J 7 bases; bases outside gene matches: 5. In germline, CDR1 is MGHDK, CDR2 SYGVNS. The CDR3 sequence is CASKDRVGEKLFF. The DNA for the CDR3 is TGTGCCAGCAAGGACAGGGTGGGTGAAAAACTGTTTTTT.

The chain joins TRBV19 to TRBJ2-1; the D is unclear. Trimming removed 6 bases at V and 0 bases at J, with 3 bases between. The CDR3 has 12 amino acids. Germline CDR1 and CDR2: LNHDA and SQIVND (reference sequence). CDR3 amino acids: CASSFSYNEQFF. CDR3 DNA sequence: TGTGCCAGTAGCTTCTCCTACAATGAGCAGTTCTTC.

J is TRBJ1-1 and V is TRBV18; D may be TRBD1 (5 bases). The CDR3 runs to 13 residues. CDR1 is KGHSH and CDR2 is LQKENI in the germline V gene. V lost 6 bases, J lost 1 base, and 9 bases lay in between. The CDR3 DNA sequence: TGTGCCAGCTCCCTAGGGGAGAACACTGAAGCTTTCTTT. This translates into CASSLGENTEAFF. Complete variable domain (other parts from reference TRBV18 and TRBJ1-1): NAGVMQNPRHLVRRRGQEARLRCSPMKGHSHVYWYRQLPEEGLKFMVYLQKENIIDESGMPKERFSAEFPKEGPSILRIQQVVRGDSAAYFCASSLGENTEAFFGQGTRLTVV.

The rearrangement uses TRBV6-5 and TRBJ1-6, with TRBD1 matching 8 bases. Germline trimming cut 2 bases from V and 12 bases from J; bases unmatched to any gene: 9. CDR3 length: 15 amino acids. CDR1 is MNHEY and CDR2 is SVGAGI in the germline V gene. CDR3 sequence (DNA): TGTGCCAGCAGTTACGCGGACAGGGACGGGGGACCCCTCCACTTT. This sequence encodes CASSYADRDGGPLHF.

V is TRBV7-9 and J is TRBJ2-1, with D perhaps matching TRBD2 (5 bases). V was trimmed by 7 bases and J by 8 bases, leaving 18 bases between them. Germline CDR1 reads SEHNR; CDR2 reads FQNEAQ (reference sequence). The CDR3 has 14 amino acids. The CDR3 DNA follows: TGTGCCAGCAACCGGCTAGAATCGAGGGATGAGCAGTTCTTC. Translating it yields CASNRLESRDEQFF.

V usage is TRBV30 and J usage is TRBJ1-3; possible D gene TRBD1, 6 bases. Between the trimmed V and J ends, which lost 2 bases and 3 bases, there was a span of 11 bases. The CDR3 extends over 14 amino acids. Germline CDR1 reads GTSNPN; CDR2 reads SVGIG (reference sequence). DNA for the CDR3: TGTGCCTGGAGTAGGGGGGGGATTGGAAACACCATATATTTT. Translation: CAWSRGGIGNTIYF. Filled out from reference TRBV30 and TRBJ1-3, the complete variable domain reads SQTIHQWPATLVQPVGSPLSLECTVEGTSNPNLYWYRQAAGRGLQLLFYSVGIGQISSEVPQNLSASRPQDRQFILSSKKLLLSDSGFYLCAWSRGGIGNTIYFGEGSWLTVV.

The chain links TRBV5-1 to TRBJ1-5; D might be TRBD1 (6 bases). V was clipped by 1 base and J by 6 bases, with 11 bases between them. The V gene's germline CDR1 is SGHRS and CDR2 YFSETQ. This CDR3 region has 14 residues. CDR3 sequence (DNA): TGCGCCAGCAGCTTGCCAGGGGTTGGTCAGCCCCAGCATTTT. It encodes CASSLPGVGQPQHF.

V usage is TRBV5-4 and J usage is TRBJ2-2; D unclear. Germline V lookup: CDR1 SGHNT, CDR2 YYREEE (reference sequence). CDR3 length equals 15 residues. V was cut by 3 bases and J by 4 bases, with 13 bases left in between. The DNA of the CDR3 is TGTGCCAGCAGCTCGATATTCCCCGGCACCGGGGAGCTGTTTTTT. It encodes CASSSIFPGTGELFF.

The chain recombines TRBV6-1 with TRBJ2-7; TRBD2 is a possible D gene (5 bases). CDR1 and CDR2 (germline): MNHNS, SASEGT. This CDR3 spans 14 amino acids. V lost 3 bases to trimming and J lost 5 bases, with 14 bases between them. The CDR3 sequence is CASSDRDPRDEQYF. The CDR3 nucleotides are TGTGCCAGCAGTGACCGGGATCCTAGGGACGAGCAGTACTTC.

The rearrangement joins TRBV6-5 to TRBJ2-7; 7 nucleotides line up with TRBD2. V dropped 5 bases and J dropped 5; count of bases not matched to a gene: 6. Germline CDR1 is MNHEY and CDR2 is SVGAGI. This CDR3 comprises 13 residues. CDR3 nucleotide sequence: TGTGCCAGCAGTAGACCGGGAGGCAACGAGCAGTACTTC. This sequence encodes CASSRPGGNEQYF.

The genes are TRBV7-2 and TRBJ2-1; D is perhaps TRBD2 (6 bases). This CDR3 is 15 amino acids long. V dropped 2 bases and J dropped 9 bases, with 17 bases sitting between them. Germline V CDR1 and CDR2: SGHTA, FQGNSA. CDR3 residues: CASSLLPRGKGEQFF. The CDR3 DNA reads as TGTGCCAGCAGCTTACTCCCACGGGGGAAGGGTGAGCAGTTCTTC.

This chain connects TRBV3-1 (or the pseudogene TRBV3-2) to TRBJ2-7, with TRBD2 matching over 13 bases. Germline-derived CDR1 and CDR2 are LGHDT and YNNKEL (reference sequence). V trimming: 4 bases; J trimming: 7 bases; junction bases outside the gene matches: 7. The length of the CDR3 is 15 residues. The DNA of the CDR3 is TGTGCCAGCAGCCCCGGGACTAGCGGGGTTCAAGAGCAGTACTTC. Residues: CASSPGTSGVQEQYF.